The 3 T cell receptor beta chains below were found in one sample sequenced in a study of cytomegalovirus exposure and HLA in healthy donors (TCRdb year 2017). Receptor amplification or capture employed the immunoSEQ multiplex PCR assay. A mixture of 60 forward primers for TCR Vbeta segments and 13 reverse primers for TCR Jbeta segments was used in the multiplex PCR. What TCRdb holds here is the immuneACCESS table cut down to in-frame rearrangements. Part of the clones is not present; checked against another copy, under half of the missing clones reflect an unresolved V gene, and the others are unexplained. This sample comprises over 150,000 clones, 75% to 85% of them detected only once. The ten largest clones represent approximately 13% of the sample. Specimen: PBMCs. The receptors were gathered from a woman in her 50s in good health and CMV-seropositive.

This rearrangement joins TRBV5-5 to TRBJ1-4; D not certain. V was shortened by 0 bases and J by 0 bases, with 3 bases between the two germline ends. From germline, CDR1 is SGHKS and CDR2 YYEKEE (reference sequence). The CDR3 is 14 residues long. The CDR3 bases are TGTGCCAGCAGCTTGGACTCAACTAATGAAAAACTGTTTTTT. Translating gives CASSLDSTNEKLFF.

The chain employs TRBV14 and TRBJ1-1; D not certain. CDR3 length: 15 residues. In germline, CDR1 is SGHDN, CDR2 FVKESK. The V gene lost 2 bases and the J gene lost 3 bases, with 13 bases spanning the gap. The DNA of the CDR3 is TGTGCCAGCAGCCAAAGGGAGAGGAGAGACACTGAAGCTTTCTTT. The encoded protein is CASSQRERRDTEAFF.

V gene TRBV28 combines with J gene TRBJ1-5, with TRBD1 as a possible D gene (6 bases). V was cut by 6 bases and J by 2 bases, with 20 bases left in between. The germline gives CDR1 MDHEN, CDR2 SYDVKM. This CDR3 is built from 17 residues. The CDR3 loop is CASRPFHRDYGNQPQHF. The CDR3 DNA is TGTGCCAGCAGACCCTTCCACAGGGATTACGGCAATCAGCCCCAGCATTTT. The full variable domain, in which reference TRBV28 and TRBJ1-5 provide the parts outside the CDR3, is DVKVTQSSRYLVKRTGEKVFLECVQDMDHENMFWYRQDPGLGLRLIYFSYDVKMKEKGDIPEGYSVSREKKERFSLILESASTNQTSMYLCASRPFHRDYGNQPQHFGDGTRLSIL.